Following are 25 T cell receptor beta chains from one sample sequenced in a study of T cells in women clearing cervical HPV infection. Profiling relied on immunoSEQ multiplex PCR, and the TCRdb table lists in-frame clones only, not all of them. In total, the table holds some 30,000 clones. What was sequenced was blood buffy coat. Receptors originate from a woman between 18 and 69 years old with a cervical HPV16 infection that either progressed to CIN3+ or cleared (not recorded which).

In regard to this clone: Coverage ceases 3 residues before the CDR3 finishes, and the germline J gene fills in the end. The chain couples TRBV19 to TRBJ1-5; a possible D gene is TRBD1 (6 bases). The CDR3 loop spans 19 amino acids. Per germline, CDR1 LNHDA and CDR2 SQIVND (reference sequence). V lost 4 bases to trimming and J lost 2 bases, with 24 bases between them. The sequenced part of the CDR3 DNA is TGTGCCAGTAGTAAGGTAGGCAGGGGTGCTATACTTGGCAATCAGCCC. It yields the protein CASSKVGRGAILGNQP. The CDR3 as a whole reads CASSKVGRGAILGNQPQHF.

Worth noting for this clone: With the read ending 3 residues before the CDR3 end, the germline J gene is used to fill in that end. The rearrangement uses TRBV6-2 or TRBV6-3 and TRBJ2-7, with 7 bases fitting TRBD1. The J segment lost 2 bases and the V segment lost 5 bases, leaving 0 bases of the junction unmatched. Germline V gene data show CDR1 as MNHEY and CDR2 as SVGEGT. This CDR3 is built from 12 residues. The CDR3 region is CASSDRAYEQYF. The DNA read from the CDR3 is TGTGCCAGCAGTGACAGGGCCTACGAG.

In regard to this clone: The read is 3 residues too short to cover the CDR3 end, so that end is filled in from the germline J gene. This sequence joins TRBV20-1 and TRBJ2-1; TRBD2 aligns across 11 bases. This CDR3 contains 13 residues. The germline V gene has CDR1 DFQATT and CDR2 SNEGSKA (reference sequence). With V trimmed by 6 bases and J by 6 bases, 4 bases remained unmatched. The CDR3 here is CSARLAGLNEQFF. CDR3 bases read: TGCAGTGCCAGACTAGCGGGGCTCAATGAG.

A word on this clone: Sequencing ends 3 residues short of the CDR3 end; the germline J gene provides the rest. This sequence joins TRBV5-6 and TRBJ1-1, with D maybe TRBD1 (5 bases). Germline V gives CDR1 SGHDT, CDR2 YYEEEE. The V gene lost 0 bases and the J gene lost 7 bases, with 13 bases spanning the gap. The CDR3 consists of 14 residues. CDR3 region: CASSLVVGRGEAFF. The CDR3 bases that were read are TGTGCCAGCAGCTTGGTTGTGGGAAGGGGTGAA.

Points on this clone: The read comes to an end 3 residues before the CDR3 does, leaving the germline J gene to fill in the end. This sequence joins TRBV5-1 and TRBJ1-2, with D perhaps matching TRBD1 (6 bases). V lost 5 bases to trimming and J lost 2 bases, with 13 bases between them. Germline V gene data show CDR1 as SGHRS and CDR2 as YFSETQ. The CDR3 runs 14 residues. The DNA read from the CDR3 is TGCGCCAGCAGTAAGGCCGACAGGAACTATGGC. This translates into CASSKADRNYG. The entire CDR3 protein reads CASSKADRNYGYTF.

As regards this clone: Coverage ceases 3 residues before the CDR3 finishes, and the germline J gene fills in the end. The V gene is TRBV12-5, the J gene TRBJ2-3, with D possibly being TRBD1 (5 bases). The germline V and J ends were trimmed by 4 bases and 2 bases, with 19 bases remaining between them. Germline lookup yields CDR1 LGHNT and CDR2 FRNRAP. The CDR3 totals 17 residues. The CDR3 loop reads CASGSLPTELDTDTQYF. The part of the CDR3 DNA that was read is TGTGCTAGTGGTTCCCTACCGACAGAATTGGACACAGATACG.

As for this clone: The read is 3 residues too short to cover the CDR3 end, so that end is filled in from the germline J gene. The genes are TRBV18 and TRBJ1-2; the D gene is possibly TRBD1 (6 bases). CDR1 is KGHSH and CDR2 is LQKENI in the germline V gene. This CDR3 has 13 amino acids. The CDR3: CASSPSGGHDYTF. CDR3 DNA, as far as it was read: TGTGCCAGCTCACCTAGCGGGGGCCATGAC. The full variable domain, rest sourced from reference TRBV18 and TRBJ1-2, is NAGVMQNPRHLVRRRGQEARLRCSPMKGHSHVYWYRQLPEEGLKFMVYLQKENIIDESGMPKERFSAEFPKEGPSILRIQQVVRGDSAAYFCASSPSGGHDYTFGSGTRLTVV.

Concerning this clone itself: The CDR3 extends 3 residues past the end of the read, so its final part is completed from the germline J gene. This rearrangement joins TRBV5-8 to TRBJ2-1; 10 nucleotides match TRBD2. CDR1 is SGHTS, CDR2 YDEGEE, per germline. The ends lost 4 bases at V and 6 bases at J; junction bases unmatched: 7. The CDR3 covers 15 residues. The CDR3 is CASSPSSGGGNEQFF. CDR3 bases read: TGTGCCAGCAGCCCATCAAGCGGGGGGGGCAATGAG.

This CDR3 is CASSDTGQGYDYTF. Partial CDR3 DNA: TGTGCCAGCAGTGACACAGGACAGGGCTACGAC. The chain uses TRBV6-2 or TRBV6-3 and TRBJ1-2; 8 nucleotides match TRBD1. The observed sequence ends 3 residues before the CDR3 terminus, with the missing tail filled in from the germline J gene. CDR3 length equals 14 residues. From germline, CDR1 is MNHEY and CDR2 SVGEGT.

As concerns this clone: The junction departs from the called germline gene at one end, perhaps through a read error. The CDR3 extends 3 residues past the end of the read, so its final part is completed from the germline J gene. The V gene is TRBV7-7, the J gene TRBJ2-1; D possibly corresponds to TRBD2 (7 bases). Germline CDR1 SSHAT, CDR2 FNYEAQ (reference sequence). This CDR3 comprises 15 residues. The CDR3 bases that were read are TGTGCTAGCAGCTTAGAAGGGGGGGGGTACAATGAG. This encodes CASSLEGGGYNE. The entire CDR3 sequence reads CASSLEGGGYNEQFF.

Turning to this clone: The read finishes 3 residues shy of the CDR3 end, and the germline J gene is used to complete it. V gene TRBV18 combines with J gene TRBJ1-2, with D tentatively TRBD1 (6 bases). Germline loops: CDR1 KGHSH, CDR2 LQKENI. The CDR3 covers 14 residues. CDR3 DNA, as far as it was read: TGTGCCAGCTCACCGGGGCAGGGGATTGGCGAC. Translating it yields CASSPGQGIGD. The entire CDR3 is CASSPGQGIGDYTF.

Points on this clone: With the read ending 3 residues before the CDR3 end, the germline J gene is used to fill in that end. V and J are TRBV5-1 and TRBJ2-4; D gene unclear. The CDR3 is 16 amino acids. Trimming stripped 3 bases from V and 2 bases from J, with 15 bases between. In germline, CDR1 is SGHRS, CDR2 YFSETQ. The part of the CDR3 DNA that was read is TGCGCCAGCAGCTCTAACCCAAAGTCGTCCAAAAACATT. Protein sequence: CASSSNPKSSKNI. In full, the CDR3 is CASSSNPKSSKNIQYF.

Details on this clone: The read is 3 residues too short to cover the CDR3 end, so that end is filled in from the germline J gene. The genes are TRBV18 and TRBJ1-2; D might be TRBD1 (6 bases). This CDR3 is 16 amino acids long. The germline CDR1 and CDR2 sequences are KGHSH and LQKENI. V dropped 2 bases and J dropped 1 base, with 14 bases sitting between them. CDR3 protein: CASSPGQSSNNYGYTF. The covered CDR3 bases are TGTGCCAGCTCACCAGGACAGTCCTCAAATAACTATGGC.

Comments on this clone: The read halts 3 residues ahead of the CDR3 end, with the missing end drawn from the germline J gene. The V call is TRBV2, the J call TRBJ1-2; D may be TRBD1 (6 bases). The CDR3 loop spans 16 amino acids. In germline, CDR1 is SNHLY, CDR2 FYNNEI. V was clipped by 4 bases and J by 1 base, with 16 bases between them. The chain's CDR3 is CASSAQGDRRNYGYTF. CDR3 DNA, as far as it was read: TGTGCCAGCAGTGCACAGGGCGACAGGCGTAACTATGGC.

For this clone: At one end the junction does not follow the germline gene, possibly because of a read error. The CDR3 reads CASSELPSYGYTF. Incomplete CDR3 DNA: TGCGCCAGCAGCGAGCTCCCCTCCTATGGC. This rearrangement joins TRBV4-2 to TRBJ1-2; no clear D gene. The CDR3 end lies 3 residues beyond the end of the read and is filled in from the germline J gene. In germline, CDR1 is LGHNA, CDR2 YNFKEQ. The CDR3 is 13 residues long.

As for this clone: The sequence runs out 3 residues before the end of the CDR3; the remainder is reconstructed from the germline J gene. The genes are TRBV6-2 or TRBV6-3 and TRBJ1-6; D not resolved. Deletions cut 6 bases from V and 7 bases from J, with 13 bases between. CDR3 length: 14 amino acids. The germline V gene encodes CDR1 MNHEY and CDR2 SVGEGT. The CDR3 spells CASRPGEGNSPLHF. The CDR3 DNA, read in part, is TGTGCCAGCAGACCAGGTGAAGGAAATTCACCC.

As regards this clone: The observed sequence ends 3 residues before the CDR3 terminus, with the missing tail filled in from the germline J gene. V and J are TRBV27 and TRBJ1-1, with a weak D call TRBD1 (5 bases). CDR1 is MNHEY, CDR2 SMNVEV, per germline (reference sequence). The CDR3 is 14 residues long. V dropped 6 bases and J dropped 2 bases, with 13 bases sitting between them. Here the CDR3 reads CASRSDSLNTEAFF. The sequenced part of the CDR3 DNA is TGTGCCAGCAGATCCGACAGTCTAAACACTGAA.

On this clone: Its ends do not fully match the called genes, so a read error is possible. The read terminates 3 residues before the CDR3 end, so the remaining end is supplied by the germline J gene. The chain is built from TRBV7-2 and TRBJ2-5, with 8 nucleotides matching TRBD2. The CDR3 runs to 14 residues. The germline gives CDR1 SGHTA, CDR2 FQGNSA. This CDR3 is CASRLERGQETQYF. The sequenced part of the CDR3 DNA is TGTGCCAGCAGGTTAGAGCGGGGGCAAGAGACC.

CDR3 DNA, as far as it was read: TGTGCCAGCAGTCATAACAGGTTCAGTAATGGC. As protein: CASSHNRFSNG. From start to end, the CDR3 is CASSHNRFSNGYTF. The chain combines TRBV14 with TRBJ1-2, with D perhaps matching TRBD1 (5 bases). The CDR3 goes on 3 residues after the read ends, and that part is filled in from the germline J gene. CDR3 length: 14 residues. V shed 6 bases and J shed 6 bases, with 17 bases lying between them. Germline lookup yields CDR1 SGHDN and CDR2 FVKESK.

As concerns this clone: At one of its ends the junction is not consistent with the germline gene, which may arise from a read error. The read terminates 3 residues ahead of where the CDR3 ends, so the germline J gene completes it. The sample carries other DNA sequences with the same CDR3. The V and J genes are TRBV7-2 and TRBJ1-3; D possibly corresponds to TRBD1 (6 bases). The length of the CDR3 is 15 residues. CDR1 and CDR2 (germline): SGHTA, FQGNSA. CDR3 DNA (partial): TGTGCCAGCAGCCCCAAAGGGGGAGCTGGAAACACA. Amino acid sequence: CASSPKGGAGNT. The complete CDR3 sequence is CASSPKGGAGNTIYF.

On this clone itself: The sequenced fragment ends 3 residues before the CDR3 boundary, so the rest is inferred from the germline J gene. The chain combines TRBV2 with TRBJ1-1; TRBD1 agrees at 11 bases. After removal of 7 bases from V and 3 bases from J, the junction contained 7 bases not matched to a gene. CDR3 length: 15 amino acids. Per the germline V gene, CDR1 is SNHLY and CDR2 is FYNNEI. CDR3 in amino acids: CASIRTGGMDTEAFF. The CDR3 bases that were read are TGTGCCAGCATCCGGACAGGGGGCATGGACACTGAA.

About this clone: The read comes to an end 3 residues before the CDR3 does, leaving the germline J gene to fill in the end. The chain has TRBV12-3 or TRBV12-4 and TRBJ1-1; D is unclear. V lost 3 bases, J lost 1 base, and 12 bases lay in between. The CDR3 runs to 15 residues. CDR3 in amino acids: CASSFLPNTNTEAFF. Partial CDR3 DNA: TGTGCCAGCAGTTTCCTTCCCAACACGAACACTGAA.

A word on this clone: Compared with germline, one end of the junction differs, possibly owing to a read error. The read finishes 3 residues shy of the CDR3 end, and the germline J gene is used to complete it. Within the sample, other DNA sequences also encode this same CDR3. V gene TRBV6-2 or TRBV6-3 combines with J gene TRBJ1-3; unclear D gene. Germline-derived CDR1 and CDR2 are MNHEY and SVGEGT. The CDR3 is made up of 14 amino acids. The CDR3 loop is CASSYRVSGNTIYF. The DNA read from the CDR3 is TGTGCCAGCAGCTATCGGGTATCTGGAAACACA.

About this clone itself: The CDR3 end lies 3 residues beyond the end of the read and is filled in from the germline J gene. The chain links TRBV6-1 to TRBJ1-5, with D unclear. The CDR3 consists of 14 residues. In germline, CDR1 is MNHNS, CDR2 SASEGT. Trimming stripped 3 bases from V and 1 base from J, with 7 bases between. The part of the CDR3 DNA that was read is TGTGCCAGCAGTGACAGGAGCAGCAATCAGCCC. It translates to CASSDRSSNQP. The CDR3 in its entirety is CASSDRSSNQPQHF.

For this clone: From the germline J gene comes the end of the CDR3, since the read stops 3 residues before it. The rearrangement links TRBV3-1 (or the pseudogene TRBV3-2) to TRBJ2-3; perhaps TRBD1 as D (6 bases). V was shortened by 6 bases and J by 8 bases, with 12 bases between the two germline ends. Germline lookup yields CDR1 LGHDT and CDR2 YNNKEL (reference sequence). The CDR3 has 12 amino acids. The CDR3 sequence: CASRSGQSTQYF. Partial CDR3 DNA: TGTGCCAGCAGATCCGGACAGAGTACG.